This TCR beta chain was profiled in a study of blood T cell repertoires in COVID-19. Whole-study context: Italy, Spain and the United States were the sources of the convalescent and acute COVID-19 samples.

Sequencing was performed with immunoSEQ multiplex PCR; in TCRdb, only in-frame clones are kept and a portion is missing. This sample carries fewer than 250,000 clones, roughly four fifths of them seen once, and the ten largest clones take around 1.9%. This clonotype originated in a woman aged 80 or older with acute or convalescent COVID-19. Material: peripheral blood.

CDR3 DNA sequence: TGTGCCAGCAGCGACAGGGGTTGGGAGACCCAGTACTTC. Protein product: CASSDRGWETQYF. The V and J genes are TRBV12-3 or TRBV12-4 and TRBJ2-5; 8 nucleotides agree with TRBD1. After removal of 6 bases from V and 5 bases from J, the junction contained 5 bases not matched to a gene. The CDR3 is made up of 13 amino acids.